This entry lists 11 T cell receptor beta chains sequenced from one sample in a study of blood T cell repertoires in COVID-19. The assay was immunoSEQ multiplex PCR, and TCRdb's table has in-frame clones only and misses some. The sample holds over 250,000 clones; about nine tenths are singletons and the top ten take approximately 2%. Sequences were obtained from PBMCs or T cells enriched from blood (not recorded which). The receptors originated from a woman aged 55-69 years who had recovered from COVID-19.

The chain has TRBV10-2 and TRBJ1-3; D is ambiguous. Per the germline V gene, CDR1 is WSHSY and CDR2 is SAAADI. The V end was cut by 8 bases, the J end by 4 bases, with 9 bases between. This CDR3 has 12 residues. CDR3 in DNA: TGCGCCAGCGGAGGCGGAGGAAACACCATATATTTT. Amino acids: CASGGGGNTIYF.

Written as DNA, the CDR3 is TGTGCCAGCAGTAGTAGGGACAGGCTATACGAGCAGTACTTC. Translated, it gives CASSSRDRLYEQYF. The V and J genes are TRBV6-5 and TRBJ2-7; 8 bases map to TRBD1. The germline V gene has CDR1 MNHEY and CDR2 SVGAGI. The V segment lost 5 bases and the J segment 4 bases; nucleotides outside the gene matches: 7. This CDR3 is built from 14 residues.

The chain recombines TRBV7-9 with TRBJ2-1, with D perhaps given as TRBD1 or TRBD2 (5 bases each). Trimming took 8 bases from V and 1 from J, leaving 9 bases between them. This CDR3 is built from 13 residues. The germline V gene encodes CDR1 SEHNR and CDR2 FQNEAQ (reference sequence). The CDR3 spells CASARESYNEQFF. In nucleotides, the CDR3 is TGTGCCAGCGCCAGGGAGTCCTACAATGAGCAGTTCTTC.

CDR3 loop: CASSRDREYTEAFF. DNA for the CDR3: TGTGCCAGCAGCAGGGACAGGGAGTACACTGAAGCTTTCTTT. This sequence joins TRBV5-4 and TRBJ1-1; the match to TRBD1 covers 9 bases. The V segment lost 4 bases and the J segment 3 bases; nucleotides outside the gene matches: 4. The CDR3 has 14 residues. Germline V gene sequence: CDR1 SGHNT, CDR2 YYREEE (reference sequence). The entire variable domain, with the rest obtained from reference TRBV5-4 and TRBJ1-1, is as follows: ETGVTQSPTHLIKTRGQQVTLRCSSQSGHNTVSWYQQALGQGPQFIFQYYREEENGRGNFPPRFSGLQFPNYSSELNVNALELDDSALYLCASSRDREYTEAFFGQGTRLTVV.

The CDR3 is CASRPGTGSIEQYF. The CDR3, as DNA: TGTGCCAGCAGACCAGGGACAGGGTCTATCGAGCAGTACTTC. This sequence joins TRBV7-2 and TRBJ2-7; 9 bases line up with TRBD1. CDR3 length equals 14 residues. CDR1 is SGHTA, CDR2 FQGNSA, per germline. V lost 6 bases, J lost 6 bases, and 9 bases stayed unmatched.

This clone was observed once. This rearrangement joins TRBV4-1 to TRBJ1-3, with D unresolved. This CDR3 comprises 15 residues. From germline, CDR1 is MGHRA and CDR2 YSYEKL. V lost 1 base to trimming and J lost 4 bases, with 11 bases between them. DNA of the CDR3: TGCGCCAGCAGCCAAGTACTGTCCTTGGGAAACACCATATATTTT. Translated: CASSQVLSLGNTIYF.

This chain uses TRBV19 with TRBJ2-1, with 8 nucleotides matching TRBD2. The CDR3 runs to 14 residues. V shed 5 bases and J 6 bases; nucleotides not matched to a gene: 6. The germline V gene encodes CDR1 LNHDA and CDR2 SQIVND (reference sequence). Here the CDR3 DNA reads TGTGCCAGTAGTCCGGCTAGCGGGTTCAATGAGCAGTTCTTC. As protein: CASSPASGFNEQFF. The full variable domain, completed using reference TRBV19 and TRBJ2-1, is DGGITQSPKYLFRKEGQNVTLSCEQNLNHDAMYWYRQDPGQGLRLIYYSQIVNDFQKGDIAEGYSVSREKKESFPLTVTSAQKNPTAFYLCASSPASGFNEQFFGPGTRLTVL.

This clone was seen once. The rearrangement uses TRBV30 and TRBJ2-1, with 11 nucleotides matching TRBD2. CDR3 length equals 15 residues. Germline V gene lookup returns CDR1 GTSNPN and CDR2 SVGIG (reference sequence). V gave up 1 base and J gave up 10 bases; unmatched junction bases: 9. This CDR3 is CAWSGWLAGGGEQFF. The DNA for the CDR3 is TGTGCCTGGAGTGGCTGGCTAGCGGGAGGAGGCGAGCAGTTCTTC.

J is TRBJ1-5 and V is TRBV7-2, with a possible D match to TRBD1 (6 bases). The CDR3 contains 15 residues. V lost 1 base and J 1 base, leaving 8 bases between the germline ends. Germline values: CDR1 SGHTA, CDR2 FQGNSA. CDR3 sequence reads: CASSLGQASNQPQHF. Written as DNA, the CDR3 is TGTGCCAGCAGCTTAGGACAGGCAAGCAATCAGCCCCAGCATTTT.

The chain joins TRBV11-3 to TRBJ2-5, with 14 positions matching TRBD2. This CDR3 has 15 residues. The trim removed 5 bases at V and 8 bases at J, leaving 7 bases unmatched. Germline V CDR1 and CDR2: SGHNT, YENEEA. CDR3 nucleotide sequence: TGTGCCAGCAGCACCGGGACTAGCGGGGGTCGAACCCAGTACTTC. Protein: CASSTGTSGGRTQYF. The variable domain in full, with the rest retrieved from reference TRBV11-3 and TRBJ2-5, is EAGVVQSPRYKIIEKKQPVAFWCNPISGHNTLYWYLQNLGQGPELLIRYENEEAVDDSQLPKDRFSAERLKGVDSTLKIQPAELGDSAVYLCASSTGTSGGRTQYFGPGTRLLVL.

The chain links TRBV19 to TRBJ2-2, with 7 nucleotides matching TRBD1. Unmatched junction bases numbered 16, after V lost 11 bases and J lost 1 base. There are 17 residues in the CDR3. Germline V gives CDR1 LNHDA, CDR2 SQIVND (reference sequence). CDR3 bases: TGTGCCGCCAGGGCAGGACAGGCTCTTTTGAACACCGGGGAGCTGTTTTTT. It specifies CAARAGQALLNTGELFF.